This TCR beta chain was observed in a study of a mutant IDH1 vaccine in newly diagnosed glioma. Study-wide background: There were about 62% males and roughly 38% females among treated patients, whose mean age was 40.4 years.

This clone was recorded only once. Its antigen is not identified. Overall study results and limits: Top-clonotype changes in peripheral T cells seemed unrelated to pseudoprogression.

Repertoires were generated with immunoSEQ multiplex PCR, while TCRdb's copy carries only in-frame clones and drops some. Among tens of thousands of clones listed, 78% were seen once. Time point noted: week 23, last vaccination. The investigators gave 300 ug of mutant IDH1 20-mer peptide in each vaccine dose, together with topical imiquimod. Germline loops: CDR1 ENHRY, CDR2 SYGVKD. This CDR3 spans 15 amino acids. Germline trimming cut 7 bases from V and 1 base from J; bases unmatched to any gene: 6. The receptor's source is a middle-aged woman with glioma. Some clones in this sample may be carry-over from other donors' samples. V gene TRBV10-3 combines with J gene TRBJ2-2, with 7 bases aligning to TRBD2. Sequences were derived from PBMCs, sampled from a glioma patient whose treatment included an IDH1 peptide vaccine. In DNA, the CDR3 is TGTGCCATCATGGGGGGGACCCTGAACACCGGGGAGCTGTTTTTT. Protein product: CAIMGGTLNTGELFF.